These 30 T cell receptor beta chains originate from one sample sequenced in a study of blood T cell repertoires in COVID-19. Generated by immunoSEQ multiplex PCR, the TCRdb table keeps only in-frame clones and is missing some. The sample comprises hundreds of thousands of clones, about 88% of which are singletons, and around 14% rests with the top ten. Sequencing was carried out using peripheral blood. The receptors originated from a woman aged 70-85 years with COVID-19, enrolled during active disease.

This chain joins TRBV7-6 and TRBJ1-1; D is uncertain. The CDR3 covers 16 residues. The germline V gene has CDR1 SGHVS and CDR2 FNYEAQ. The V gene lost 5 bases and the J gene lost 0 bases, with 16 bases spanning the gap. As DNA, the CDR3 is TGTGCCAGCAGCCCAAGGACTTCTCCCATGAACACTGAAGCTTTCTTT. Amino acid sequence: CASSPRTSPMNTEAFF.

This clone was found once. The genes are TRBV2 and TRBJ1-5, with no clear D. Germline-derived CDR1 and CDR2 are SNHLY and FYNNEI. V was trimmed by 5 bases and J by 0 bases, leaving 2 bases between them. CDR3 length equals 12 residues. DNA for the CDR3: TGTGCCAGCAGTTATAGCAATCAGCCCCAGCATTTT. Amino acids: CASSYSNQPQHF.

V usage is TRBV7-8 and J usage is TRBJ1-6; D is unresolved. This CDR3 is built from 14 residues. Germline assignment: CDR1 SGHVS and CDR2 FQNEAQ. With 5 bases removed from V and 7 bases from J, the gap between germline ends came to 12 bases. CDR3 residues: CASSPRGGNSPLHF. The CDR3 nucleotides are TGTGCCAGCAGCCCGCGGGGTGGGAATTCACCCCTCCACTTT.

The gene calls are TRBV6-1 and TRBJ2-6; 7 bases line up with TRBD1. CDR1 is MNHNS and CDR2 is SASEGT in the germline V gene. Trimming at V came to 4 bases and at J to 2 bases, leaving 5 bases not matched to a gene. The CDR3 has 16 amino acids. The CDR3, as DNA: TGTGCCAGCAGTGCCGACAGGGCCCCTGGGGCCAACGTCCTGACTTTC. Translating gives CASSADRAPGANVLTF.

This clone was picked up many times. The rearrangement links TRBV27 to TRBJ1-5, with TRBD1 matching over 9 bases. The V gene end was trimmed by 6 bases and the J gene end by 0 bases; junction bases not matched to a gene: 3. CDR3 length equals 15 residues. Germline V gene sequence: CDR1 MNHEY, CDR2 SMNVEV (reference sequence). Here the CDR3 DNA reads TGTGCCAGCAGAGTACAGGGGGCTAGCAATCAGCCCCAGCATTTT. It translates to CASRVQGASNQPQHF.

V gene TRBV5-1 combines with J gene TRBJ2-7; D is undetermined. The CDR3 has 13 residues. Germline CDR1 SGHRS, CDR2 YFSETQ. The V end lost 0 bases, the J end lost 6 bases, and 10 bases lay between the germline ends. The CDR3 bases are TGCGCCAGCAGCTTGGAATTGGGCAGCGAGCAGTACTTC. Amino acids: CASSLELGSEQYF.

This sequence joins TRBV5-6 and TRBJ1-2, with TRBD1 matching over 7 bases. From germline, CDR1 is SGHDT and CDR2 YYEEEE. This CDR3 is built from 16 residues. The V segment lost 4 bases and the J segment 0 bases; nucleotides outside the gene matches: 9. The CDR3 nucleotides read TGTGCCAGCAGCCGACAGGGTTATGAGGCTAACTATGGCTACACCTTC. It translates to CASSRQGYEANYGYTF.

This clone was found once. The J gene is TRBJ2-7, the V gene TRBV7-9, with 7 bases identical to TRBD1. The CDR3 loop spans 16 amino acids. CDR1 is SEHNR, CDR2 FQNEAQ, per germline (reference sequence). V lost 1 base, J lost 1 base, and 7 bases stayed unmatched. For the CDR3, the DNA is TGTGCCAGCAGCTTAGGTGGGACAGTGGCTTCCTACGAGCAGTACTTC. This translates into CASSLGGTVASYEQYF.

The chain employs TRBV7-9 and TRBJ2-7; D remains unclear. CDR1 is SEHNR, CDR2 FQNEAQ, per germline (reference sequence). Trimming removed 2 bases at V and 2 bases at J, with 13 bases between. The CDR3 is 15 residues long. CDR3 protein: CASSLRLGSAYEQYF. As DNA, the CDR3 is TGTGCCAGCAGCTTAAGGTTGGGCTCCGCCTACGAGCAGTACTTC.

The chain uses TRBV19 and TRBJ2-7; D uncertain. The ends were cut back, 5 bases at V and 0 bases at J, with 14 bases in the middle. The CDR3 loop spans 15 amino acids. Germline CDR1 is LNHDA and CDR2 is SQIVND (reference sequence). CDR3 amino acids: CASSPRGAPSYEQYF. The DNA for the CDR3 is TGTGCCAGTAGTCCCCGCGGTGCCCCCTCCTACGAGCAGTACTTC.

V usage is TRBV3-1 (or the pseudogene TRBV3-2) and J usage is TRBJ1-1; 10 nucleotides align to TRBD1. The germline gives CDR1 LGHDT, CDR2 YNNKEL (reference sequence). The V gene end was trimmed by 4 bases and the J gene end by 4 bases; junction bases not matched to a gene: 12. This CDR3 region has 17 residues. CDR3 coding DNA: TGTGCCAGCAGCCCACTTGGGGACAGGGGCTTTTCCACTGAAGCTTTCTTT. Protein product: CASSPLGDRGFSTEAFF.

This rearrangement joins TRBV30 to TRBJ2-1, with 9 bases identical to TRBD1. The V gene's germline CDR1 is GTSNPN and CDR2 SVGIG (reference sequence). The V gene end was trimmed by 3 bases and the J gene end by 9 bases; junction bases not matched to a gene: 6. The CDR3 extends over 13 amino acids. CDR3 sequence reads: CAWRRTGVIEQFF. CDR3 DNA: TGTGCCTGGAGGAGGACAGGGGTTATTGAGCAGTTCTTC.

This chain connects TRBV19 to TRBJ2-1, with 7 nucleotides matching TRBD2. The germline CDR1 and CDR2 sequences are LNHDA and SQIVND (reference sequence). V shed 1 base and J 10 bases; nucleotides not matched to a gene: 4. This CDR3 contains 13 residues. CDR3 in DNA: TGTGCCAGTAGTATAGCCGCTAGCGGCGAGCAGTTCTTC. It yields the protein CASSIAASGEQFF.

The V and J genes are TRBV19 and TRBJ1-3; 10 bases fit TRBD1. Germline trimming cut 3 bases from V and 1 base from J; bases unmatched to any gene: 3. Germline V gives CDR1 LNHDA, CDR2 SQIVND (reference sequence). The CDR3 runs to 16 residues. CDR3 bases: TGTGCCAGTAGTATCCGGACAGGGGGATCTGGAAACACCATATATTTT. It codes for CASSIRTGGSGNTIYF.

The CDR3 reads CASSIGGQKYGYTF. CDR3 bases: TGTGCCAGTAGTATAGGCGGACAGAAGTATGGCTACACCTTC. The V and J genes are TRBV19 and TRBJ1-2; D possibly corresponds to TRBD1 (6 bases). The CDR3 is 14 residues long. Between the trimmed V and J ends, which lost 1 base and 5 bases, there was a span of 11 bases. CDR1 LNHDA and CDR2 SQIVND come from the germline V gene (reference sequence).

V and J are TRBV5-1 and TRBJ2-7; a possible D gene is TRBD1 (5 bases). The CDR3 runs 15 residues. CDR1 SGHRS and CDR2 YFSETQ come from the germline V gene. V lost 1 base and J lost 0, with 11 bases in between. Here the CDR3 reads CASSLTGFSSYEQYF. CDR3 DNA sequence: TGCGCCAGCAGCTTGACAGGTTTTAGCTCCTACGAGCAGTACTTC. Full variable domain (rest looked up from reference TRBV5-1 and TRBJ2-7): KAGVTQTPRYLIKTRGQQVTLSCSPISGHRSVSWYQQTPGQGLQFLFEYFSETQRNKGNFPGRFSGRQFSNSRSEMNVSTLELGDSALYLCASSLTGFSSYEQYFGPGTRLTVT.

J is TRBJ1-1 and V is TRBV6-5; D is possibly TRBD1 (5 bases). The V end was cut by 7 bases, the J end by 1 base, with 7 bases between. This CDR3 spans 12 amino acids. Germline V gene sequence: CDR1 MNHEY, CDR2 SVGAGI. The chain's CDR3 is CASTDRNTEAFF. CDR3 coding DNA: TGTGCCAGCACCGACAGGAACACTGAAGCTTTCTTT.

This chain uses TRBV15 with TRBJ1-2; 7 positions agree with TRBD1. This CDR3 spans 14 amino acids. CDR1 is LNHNV, CDR2 YYDKDF, per germline (reference sequence). The junction had 3 bases not matched to a gene; V was cut back by 2 bases and J by 3 bases. The CDR3 bases are TGTGCCACCAGCAGACCTCAGGGGGACTATGGCTACACCTTC. This encodes CATSRPQGDYGYTF.

The chain joins TRBV3-1 (or the pseudogene TRBV3-2) to TRBJ1-2; unclear D gene. CDR1 is LGHDT, CDR2 YNNKEL, per germline (reference sequence). The length of the CDR3 is 14 residues. Trimming removed 3 bases from V and 5 bases from J, with 13 bases in between. DNA of the CDR3: TGTGCCAGCAGCCACCAGGTACCGAAGTATGGCTACACCTTC. It specifies CASSHQVPKYGYTF.

The chain is built from TRBV6-5 and TRBJ1-4, with TRBD1 as a possible D gene (5 bases). The V end was cut by 6 bases, the J end by 8 bases, with 16 bases between. Germline values: CDR1 MNHEY, CDR2 SVGAGI. The CDR3 runs 14 residues. For the CDR3, the DNA is TGTGCCAGCAGCTTACAAGGGGTGAGCGAAAAACTGTTTTTT. It translates to CASSLQGVSEKLFF.

This clone appeared a single time. This chain connects TRBV14 to TRBJ2-7, with TRBD1 matching over 11 bases. There are 15 residues in the CDR3. Per the germline V gene, CDR1 is SGHDN and CDR2 is FVKESK. Germline trimming cut 2 bases from V and 3 bases from J; bases unmatched to any gene: 3. DNA of the CDR3: TGTGCCAGCAGCCAACCAGGGACAGGGGGCTACGAGCAGTACTTC. Its protein is CASSQPGTGGYEQYF. Drawing the rest from reference TRBV14 and TRBJ2-7, the complete variable domain is EAGVTQFPSHSVIEKGQTVTLRCDPISGHDNLYWYRRVMGKEIKFLLHFVKESKQDESGMPNNRFLAERTGGTYSTLKVQPAELEDSGVYFCASSQPGTGGYEQYFGPGTRLTVT.

The V gene is TRBV5-4, the J gene TRBJ2-3; 11 bases match TRBD2. V trimming: 4 bases; J trimming: 2 bases; junction bases outside the gene matches: 9. The CDR3 runs to 17 residues. Germline CDR1 SGHNT, CDR2 YYREEE (reference sequence). Written as DNA, the CDR3 is TGTGCCAGCAGCCCCCTAACTAGCGGGGGTTCCACAGATACGCAGTATTTT. Protein product: CASSPLTSGGSTDTQYF.

This sequence joins TRBV30 and TRBJ1-5; 7 bases match TRBD1. Germline V gene data show CDR1 as GTSNPN and CDR2 as SVGIG (reference sequence). The CDR3 has 16 residues. The V gene end was trimmed by 1 base and the J gene end by 1 base; junction bases not matched to a gene: 7. CDR3 protein: CAWSDPRTGSNQPQHF. The CDR3 DNA reads as TGTGCCTGGAGTGACCCTCGGACAGGAAGCAATCAGCCCCAGCATTTT.

The rearrangement uses TRBV10-3 and TRBJ2-2, with D perhaps matching TRBD2 (6 bases). The germline V gene encodes CDR1 ENHRY and CDR2 SYGVKD. V was cut by 6 bases and J by 4 bases, with 18 bases left in between. The CDR3 has 16 residues. CDR3 in DNA: TGTGCCATCAGATTTGAAGGGGACTCGGTCACCGGGGAGCTGTTTTTT. The encoded protein is CAIRFEGDSVTGELFF.

The chain couples TRBV18 to TRBJ2-3; 8 bases agree with TRBD1. The CDR3 is made up of 18 amino acids. Losses at the gene ends were 3 bases for V and 4 bases for J; bases not matched to a gene: 15. From germline, CDR1 is KGHSH and CDR2 LQKENI. As DNA, the CDR3 is TGTGCCAGCTCACCGGGAAATCAGGACAGGGAAAATCCAGATACGCAGTATTTT. It encodes CASSPGNQDRENPDTQYF.

This clone was seen only once. This chain joins TRBV28 and TRBJ1-2; D is perhaps TRBD1 (5 bases). This CDR3 is built from 14 residues. The V end was cut by 4 bases, the J end by 4 bases, with 13 bases between. In germline, CDR1 is MDHEN, CDR2 SYDVKM. CDR3 nucleotides: TGTGCCAGCAGTTCATCACAGGTTAGCTATGGCTACACCTTC. This translates into CASSSSQVSYGYTF.

The chain employs TRBV4-3 and TRBJ1-2; the D gene is possibly TRBD1 (6 bases). The germline V gene has CDR1 LGHNA and CDR2 YSLEER. This CDR3 contains 15 residues. Trimming left V 5 bases short and J 1 base short, with 14 bases between. The CDR3 DNA reads TGCGCCAGCAGCGAGACAGGACTTTATAACTATGGCTACACCTTC. It codes for CASSETGLYNYGYTF.

The gene calls are TRBV4-3 and TRBJ1-2; 7 bases map to TRBD1. The CDR3 runs 17 residues. The V gene end was trimmed by 0 bases and the J gene end by 4 bases; junction bases not matched to a gene: 11. Per the germline V gene, CDR1 is LGHNA and CDR2 is YSLEER. This CDR3 is CASSQDREGQTAYGYTF. The CDR3 DNA follows: TGCGCCAGCAGCCAAGATCGGGAGGGACAGACCGCCTATGGCTACACCTTC.

This clone was seen just once. V usage is TRBV9 and J usage is TRBJ2-7; TRBD1 matches 8 bases. With 0 bases clipped from V and 6 bases from J, the junction kept 8 bases outside the gene matches. Germline V gene lookup returns CDR1 SGDLS and CDR2 YYNGEE. The CDR3 is made up of 15 amino acids. In DNA form, the CDR3 reads TGTGCCAGCAGCGTAGGGGTGACAGGGGCCCCCGAGCAGTACTTC. This encodes CASSVGVTGAPEQYF.

The chain combines TRBV5-5 with TRBJ2-7; 8 nucleotides align to TRBD1. This CDR3 contains 14 residues. CDR1 and CDR2 (germline): SGHKS, YYEKEE (reference sequence). Trimming removed 1 base from V and 3 bases from J; junction bases left unmatched: 3. The CDR3 loop reads CASSLQTGDYEQYF. CDR3 sequence (DNA): TGTGCCAGCAGCTTGCAGACAGGGGACTACGAGCAGTACTTC. Together with reference TRBV5-5 and TRBJ2-7, the CDR3 gives the full variable domain: DAGVTQSPTHLIKTRGQQVTLRCSPISGHKSVSWYQQVLGQGPQFIFQYYEKEERGRGNFPDRFSARQFPNYSSELNVNALLLGDSALYLCASSLQTGDYEQYFGPGTRLTVT.